This T cell receptor beta chain emerged from a study of regulatory T cells in long-lasting Graves disease. Library construction for TCR beta used iRepertoire HTBI primers and Arm-PCR of CDR3 regions. From the multiplex PCR reads, TCRdb called clonotypes with MiXCR, one entry per CDR3 protein. The data contain 350,000 to 550,000 distinct CDR3 sequences, around 13% of them singletons. This clonotype was counted many times. The V and J ends lost 7 bases and 2 bases respectively, with 11 bases between them. From germline, CDR1 is SGHVS and CDR2 FQNEAQ. The CDR3 has 13 residues. Time point of the sample: newly diagnosed GD, antithyroid drugs for less than 3 months. TCR sequences were obtained from RNA taken from PBMCs. The data were also submitted as part of a second study, on T cells in Graves' hyperthyroidism and ophthalmopathy.

Sequenced material: peripheral blood mononuclear cells (PBMCs), taken at new diagnosis, from a patient treated with antithyroid drugs. The chain links TRBV7-8 to TRBJ2-5, with a tentative D call TRBD2 (6 bases). The sequence was obtained from a woman aged 45-60 years with Graves disease. CDR3 in amino acids: CASTTGRQETQYF. The DNA of the CDR3 is TGTGCCAGCACCACGGGGAGGCAAGAGACCCAGTACTTC.